These 31 T cell receptor beta chains originate from one sample sequenced in a study of blood T cell repertoires in COVID-19. The protocol was immunoSEQ multiplex PCR, while the TCRdb copy is restricted to in-frame clones and leaves out a portion. Found here are 120,000 or so clones, almost 90% of them singletons; the top ten hold 3.8%. Material for sequencing was peripheral blood. These receptors all stem from a woman aged 55-70 years with COVID-19, enrolled during active disease.

The gene calls are TRBV24-1 and TRBJ1-2; D not resolved. The CDR3 is 14 amino acids. The V and J ends lost 3 bases and 4 bases respectively, with 11 bases between them. Germline loops: CDR1 KGHDR, CDR2 SFDVKD. The CDR3 spells CATSDPGSVYGYTF. Here the CDR3 DNA reads TGTGCCACCAGTGATCCCGGGTCCGTCTATGGCTACACCTTC.

This clone was detected once. CDR3 sequence (DNA): TGTGCCAGCAGCCAAGAGAAACAGGGGATCTATGTGGGAGATGAAAAACTGTTTTTT. The encoded protein is CASSQEKQGIYVGDEKLFF. The rearrangement uses TRBV3-1 (or the pseudogene TRBV3-2) and TRBJ1-4; 7 positions match TRBD1. Per germline, CDR1 LGHDT and CDR2 YNNKEL (reference sequence). V was clipped by 0 bases and J by 6 bases; unmatched bases: 16. The CDR3 length is 19 residues.

DNA for the CDR3: TGCGCCAGCAGCACGAGACAGGGAATGAACACTGAAGCTTTCTTT. Amino acid sequence: CASSTRQGMNTEAFF. The chain employs TRBV5-1 and TRBJ1-1; 7 bases are a match to TRBD1. CDR3 length: 15 amino acids. V dropped 4 bases and J dropped 0; count of bases not matched to a gene: 6. CDR1 and CDR2 from the germline V gene are SGHRS and YFSETQ. The full variable domain, with the rest looked up from reference TRBV5-1 and TRBJ1-1, is KAGVTQTPRYLIKTRGQQVTLSCSPISGHRSVSWYQQTPGQGLQFLFEYFSETQRNKGNFPGRFSGRQFSNSRSEMNVSTLELGDSALYLCASSTRQGMNTEAFFGQGTRLTVV.

The chain employs TRBV6-5 and TRBJ2-3; 8 bases fit TRBD2. V was pared by 4 bases and J by 4 bases, with 10 bases of the junction left unmatched. The CDR3 is 16 residues long. Germline V lookup: CDR1 MNHEY, CDR2 SVGAGI. The CDR3, as DNA: TGTGCCAGCAGTTTACAGGCTAGCGGGCGCGCAGATACGCAGTATTTT. It codes for CASSLQASGRADTQYF.

This clone was counted a single time. The genes are TRBV5-4 and TRBJ1-4; unclear D gene. V shed 3 bases and J shed 3 bases, with 18 bases lying between them. CDR1 is SGHNT and CDR2 is YYREEE in the germline V gene (reference sequence). The CDR3 runs 17 residues. The CDR3 loop reads CASSSQTQGRANEKLFF. In DNA, the CDR3 is TGTGCCAGCAGCTCCCAGACCCAAGGGAGGGCTAATGAAAAACTGTTTTTT.

The rearrangement links TRBV19 to TRBJ2-5; D may be TRBD2 (6 bases). This CDR3 region has 14 residues. V lost 7 bases and J 2 bases, leaving 14 bases between the germline ends. CDR1 LNHDA and CDR2 SQIVND come from the germline V gene (reference sequence). CDR3 coding DNA: TGTGCCAGTACGAGATCGGGACTGCAAGAGACCCAGTACTTC. Its translation is CASTRSGLQETQYF.

This chain links TRBV27 with TRBJ2-3; D is unresolved. Trimming shortened V by 1 base and J by 6 bases, and 11 bases separated the two germline ends. The CDR3 covers 14 residues. From germline, CDR1 is MNHEY and CDR2 SMNVEV (reference sequence). The CDR3 spells CASSLWSGSDTQYF. The CDR3 region has the DNA TGTGCCAGCAGTTTATGGTCAGGCTCCGATACGCAGTATTTT.

This chain joins TRBV6-5 and TRBJ1-5; no clear D. This CDR3 has 13 residues. Germline V lookup: CDR1 MNHEY, CDR2 SVGAGI. V lost 0 bases and J 7 bases, leaving 7 bases between the germline ends. The CDR3 loop is CASSYSNGQPQHF. The CDR3, as DNA: TGTGCCAGCAGTTACTCGAATGGCCAGCCCCAGCATTTT.

This chain uses TRBV5-1 with TRBJ1-5, with 9 bases aligning to TRBD1. CDR1 and CDR2 (germline): SGHRS, YFSETQ. There are 18 residues in the CDR3. V shed 3 bases and J 2 bases; nucleotides not matched to a gene: 12. The CDR3 sequence is CASSSRGTGRLGNQPQHF. The CDR3 DNA reads TGCGCCAGCAGCTCGAGGGGGACAGGGCGGTTGGGCAATCAGCCCCAGCATTTT.

The chain uses TRBV5-1 and TRBJ2-2, with 7 bases identical to TRBD1. Germline CDR1 and CDR2: SGHRS and YFSETQ. The J segment lost 5 bases and the V segment lost 4 bases, leaving 8 bases of the junction unmatched. The CDR3 spans 15 residues. The CDR3 nucleotides are TGCGCCAGCAGCCCGATACAGGGGTTGACCGGGGAGCTGTTTTTT. Translating it yields CASSPIQGLTGELFF.

The chain recombines TRBV4-1 with TRBJ2-1; the D gene is possibly TRBD1 (6 bases). V gave up 4 bases and J gave up 6 bases, with 16 bases separating them. The germline V gene has CDR1 MGHRA and CDR2 YSYEKL. This CDR3 has 15 residues. This CDR3 is CASSPRQVMGNEQFF. DNA of the CDR3: TGCGCCAGCAGCCCGAGACAGGTTATGGGCAATGAGCAGTTCTTC.

The J gene is TRBJ1-3, the V gene TRBV6-6; D not resolved. The V gene's germline CDR1 is MNHNY and CDR2 SVGAGI (reference sequence). V was pared by 8 bases and J by 0 bases, with 17 bases between. The length of the CDR3 is 16 residues. CDR3 region: CASVGLGRSSGNTIYF. The CDR3 DNA sequence: TGTGCCAGCGTGGGTCTGGGCCGAAGCTCTGGAAACACCATATATTTT.

This chain connects TRBV5-5 to TRBJ1-5; unclear D gene. There are 15 residues in the CDR3. CDR1 and CDR2 (germline): SGHKS, YYEKEE (reference sequence). Trimming pared 1 base from V and 5 bases from J, leaving 13 bases between. The CDR3 DNA is TGTGCCAGCAGCTTGTCCGGCACGAGGCATCAGCCCCAGCATTTT. It specifies CASSLSGTRHQPQHF. Looking up the rest from reference TRBV5-5 and TRBJ1-5 gives the full variable domain: DAGVTQSPTHLIKTRGQQVTLRCSPISGHKSVSWYQQVLGQGPQFIFQYYEKEERGRGNFPDRFSARQFPNYSSELNVNALLLGDSALYLCASSLSGTRHQPQHFGDGTRLSIL.

This chain joins TRBV29-1 and TRBJ2-7; a weak D match, TRBD2 (6 bases). The CDR3 covers 12 residues. From germline, CDR1 is SQVTM and CDR2 ANQGSEA. V lost 2 bases, J lost 7 bases, and 12 bases lay in between. The CDR3 DNA reads as TGCAGCGTTGAACGTTGGGCGGGGGAGCAGTACTTC. Its translation is CSVERWAGEQYF.

The chain combines TRBV5-4 with TRBJ2-7; TRBD1 agrees at 7 bases. V lost 3 bases to trimming and J lost 6 bases; unmatched junction nucleotides: 9. The CDR3 covers 14 residues. Germline CDR1 and CDR2: SGHNT and YYREEE (reference sequence). This chain's CDR3 is CASSSTLQGREQYF. The CDR3, as DNA: TGTGCCAGCAGCTCTACATTACAGGGGCGCGAGCAGTACTTC.

This clone occurred a few times. V gene TRBV5-3 combines with J gene TRBJ1-2; tentative D call: TRBD1 (5 bases). TRBV5-3 is identified as an open reading frame with a role that is uncertain. Trimming took 4 bases from V and 0 from J, leaving 13 bases between them. This CDR3 is 15 amino acids long. As DNA, the CDR3 is TGTGCCAGAAGCCAAAGGGAACAGGCTAACTATGGCTACACCTTC. It specifies CARSQREQANYGYTF.

The chain recombines TRBV28 with TRBJ1-2; TRBD1 matches 12 bases. The germline CDR1 and CDR2 sequences are MDHEN and SYDVKM. With 4 bases clipped from V and 4 bases from J, the junction kept 4 bases outside the gene matches. This CDR3 is 15 amino acids long. The DNA for the CDR3 is TGTGCCAGCAGTTGGGACAGGGGGCGAGGCTATGGCTACACCTTC. Translating it yields CASSWDRGRGYGYTF.

In its sample, this clone was seen once. This rearrangement joins TRBV7-2 to TRBJ1-1; 9 nucleotides line up with TRBD1. Looked up from germline, CDR1 is SGHTA and CDR2 is FQGNSA. This CDR3 has 14 residues. V gave up 2 bases and J gave up 12 bases; unmatched junction bases: 10. The chain's CDR3 is CASSLSPRDRAPFF. CDR3 nucleotide sequence: TGTGCCAGCAGCTTATCCCCCCGGGACAGGGCTCCTTTCTTT.

The chain couples TRBV19 to TRBJ1-6; TRBD1 agrees at 8 bases. There are 16 residues in the CDR3. The trim removed 4 bases at V and 3 bases at J, leaving 5 bases unmatched. Germline loops: CDR1 LNHDA, CDR2 SQIVND (reference sequence). In nucleotides, the CDR3 is TGTGCCAGTAGTAGAAACAGGGGGAGCTATAATTCACCCCTCCACTTT. The encoded protein is CASSRNRGSYNSPLHF.

J is TRBJ2-1 and V is TRBV6-5; 12 nucleotides line up with TRBD2. Per the germline V gene, CDR1 is MNHEY and CDR2 is SVGAGI. V was pared by 4 bases and J by 7 bases, with 5 bases of the junction left unmatched. This CDR3 contains 15 residues. CDR3 protein: CASSSPSGGANEQFF. CDR3 DNA sequence: TGTGCCAGCAGTTCCCCTAGCGGGGGGGCTAATGAGCAGTTCTTC.

CDR3 sequence: CASSILDRNHGYTF. The CDR3 nucleotides are TGTGCCAGTAGTATATTAGACAGGAACCATGGCTACACCTTC. The chain links TRBV19 to TRBJ1-2; possible D gene TRBD1, 6 bases. With 2 bases removed from V and 6 bases from J, the gap between germline ends came to 13 bases. The CDR3 totals 14 residues. CDR1 is LNHDA and CDR2 is SQIVND in the germline V gene (reference sequence).

The chain carries TRBV27 and TRBJ1-5; 8 nucleotides align to TRBD1. The V segment lost 10 bases and the J segment 4 bases; nucleotides outside the gene matches: 9. CDR1 and CDR2 (germline): MNHEY, SMNVEV (reference sequence). CDR3 length: 14 residues. For the CDR3, the DNA is TGTGCCACACGGGGGACAGGACAAAATCAGCCCCAGCATTTT. It is translated as CATRGTGQNQPQHF.

The chain couples TRBV9 to TRBJ1-2; D gene unclear. There are 14 residues in the CDR3. Germline V gene lookup returns CDR1 SGDLS and CDR2 YYNGEE. Deletions cut 0 bases from V and 7 bases from J, with 13 bases between. CDR3 in amino acids: CASSVAGRLGGYTF. For the CDR3, the DNA is TGTGCCAGCAGCGTAGCCGGCCGACTGGGTGGCTACACCTTC.

This chain uses TRBV27 with TRBJ1-1, with 7 bases identical to TRBD1. The CDR3 contains 17 residues. The trim removed 0 bases at V and 0 bases at J, leaving 7 bases unmatched. The germline CDR1 and CDR2 sequences are MNHEY and SMNVEV (reference sequence). The CDR3 DNA reads as TGTGCCAGCAGTTTATCCACTTGGGACAGCATGAACACTGAAGCTTTCTTT. It yields the protein CASSLSTWDSMNTEAFF.

V usage is TRBV19 and J usage is TRBJ2-5; TRBD2 matches 10 bases. CDR1 is LNHDA, CDR2 SQIVND, per germline (reference sequence). Losses at the gene ends were 8 bases for V and 5 bases for J; bases not matched to a gene: 14. CDR3 length equals 16 residues. CDR3 protein: CASRLSSGGAGETQYF. CDR3 sequence (DNA): TGTGCCAGTCGATTATCCAGCGGGGGGGCCGGGGAGACCCAGTACTTC.

J is TRBJ1-6 and V is TRBV6-5, with D possibly TRBD1 on 5 matching bases. This CDR3 is built from 15 residues. V shed 7 bases and J shed 5 bases, with 15 bases lying between them. Germline assignment: CDR1 MNHEY and CDR2 SVGAGI. The CDR3: CASKTGGVHNSPLHF. The CDR3 DNA reads as TGTGCCAGCAAGACCGGAGGGGTTCATAATTCACCCCTCCACTTT.

The chain joins TRBV19 to TRBJ2-1; D may be TRBD2 (6 bases). V was cut by 5 bases and J by 0 bases, with 20 bases left in between. Per germline, CDR1 LNHDA and CDR2 SQIVND (reference sequence). The CDR3 is made up of 18 amino acids. DNA of the CDR3: TGTGCCAGTAGTGGGACCACGCTAGCGACGAGCTCCTACAATGAGCAGTTCTTC. Its translation is CASSGTTLATSSYNEQFF.

The chain links TRBV6-2 or TRBV6-3 to TRBJ1-2; the D is unclear. V lost 0 bases, J lost 0 bases, and 5 bases lay in between. Germline lookup yields CDR1 MNHEY and CDR2 SVGEGT. The CDR3 totals 14 residues. CDR3 loop: CASSYSGANYGYTF. In DNA, the CDR3 is TGTGCCAGCAGTTACTCAGGAGCTAACTATGGCTACACCTTC.

V and J are TRBV19 and TRBJ1-2, with 8 bases matching TRBD1. The germline V gene has CDR1 LNHDA and CDR2 SQIVND (reference sequence). The CDR3 loop spans 16 amino acids. V lost 0 bases, J lost 3 bases, and 6 bases stayed unmatched. This CDR3 is CASSIDRGQGDYGYTF. CDR3 DNA: TGTGCCAGTAGTATAGACAGGGGGCAAGGAGACTATGGCTACACCTTC.

V gene TRBV5-4 combines with J gene TRBJ2-7, with TRBD1 identical over 9 bases. CDR1 SGHNT and CDR2 YYREEE come from the germline V gene (reference sequence). Germline trimming cut 0 bases from V and 3 bases from J; bases unmatched to any gene: 4. CDR3 length equals 15 residues. CDR3 coding DNA: TGTGCCAGCAGCTTGGGAACAGGGGGCTACTACGAGCAGTACTTC. It specifies CASSLGTGGYYEQYF.

This chain joins TRBV7-2 and TRBJ1-3, with no clear D. The CDR3 has 13 residues. Per the germline V gene, CDR1 is SGHTA and CDR2 is FQGNSA. V shed 4 bases and J shed 0 bases, with 4 bases lying between them. CDR3: CASSYNSGNTIYF. The DNA of the CDR3 is TGTGCCAGCAGCTATAACTCTGGAAACACCATATATTTT.